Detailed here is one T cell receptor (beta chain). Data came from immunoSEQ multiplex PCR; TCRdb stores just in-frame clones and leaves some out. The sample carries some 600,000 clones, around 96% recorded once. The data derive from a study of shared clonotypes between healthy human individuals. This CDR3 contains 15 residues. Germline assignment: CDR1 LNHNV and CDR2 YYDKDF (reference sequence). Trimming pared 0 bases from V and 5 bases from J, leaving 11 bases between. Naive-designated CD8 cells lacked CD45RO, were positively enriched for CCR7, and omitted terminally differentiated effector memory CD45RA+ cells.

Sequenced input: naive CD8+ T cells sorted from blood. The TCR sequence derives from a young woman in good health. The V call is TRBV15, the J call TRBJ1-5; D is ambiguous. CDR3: CATSRDRGDHQPQHF. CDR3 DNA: TGTGCCACCAGCAGAGATAGAGGAGACCATCAGCCCCAGCATTTT.